Listed below are T cell receptor beta chains from one sample, sequenced in a study of blood T cell repertoires in COVID-19. Clones were sequenced by immunoSEQ multiplex PCR, and TCRdb holds only the in-frame ones, with some missing. The sample lists fewer than 200,000 clones, roughly 85% occurring once. The sequenced material came from peripheral blood. The receptor source for this set is a man in his forties with acute or convalescent COVID-19. The CDR3 runs from the conserved cysteine through the conserved F or W. Each record gives: D gene, V gene, clone size, J gene, CDR3 DNA, CDR3 protein. A D gene is named only where the DNA matches it firmly. Clone size, where shown, is once, few, many, or a class for clones that have expanded.

>TRBD1|TRBV10-3|NA|TRBJ2-2
TGTGCCATCAGTGAAGGGACAGGGGGAAGCACCGGGGAGCTGTTTTTT
CAISEGTGGSTGELFF
>NA|TRBV19|NA|TRBJ1-5
TGTGCCAGTACCTATTTCGGCAATCAGCCCCAGCATTTT
CASTYFGNQPQHF
>NA|TRBV6-2/TRBV6-3|NA|TRBJ2-7
TGTGCCAGCAGTTCTTTAGCCGGGGAGTACTTC
CASSSLAGEYF
>NA|TRBV11-2|NA|TRBJ1-4
TGTGCCAGCAGCCCTACGACAGGTTACAAAAATGAAAAACTGTTTTTT
CASSPTTGYKNEKLFF
>NA|TRBV14|NA|TRBJ2-1
TGTGCCAGCAGCCATTTAGGCGGGGAAGATGAGCAGTTCTTC
CASSHLGGEDEQFF
>TRBD2|TRBV9|NA|TRBJ2-4
TGTGCCAGCAGCGCGCTAGCGGGGGGTCCCAAAAACATTCAGTACTTC
CASSALAGGPKNIQYF
>NA|TRBV5-8|NA|TRBJ2-2
TGTGCCAGCAGCTTGGAGCGTGAGGAGGCCGGGGAGCTGTTTTTT
CASSLEREEAGELFF
>NA|TRBV9|NA|TRBJ1-1
TGTGCCAGCAGCGTAGATGTTCTAAATGAAGCTTTCTTT
CASSVDVLNEAFF
>NA|TRBV3-1/TRBV3-2|NA|TRBJ1-1
TGTGCCAGCAGCCCGACAGAGAACACTGAAGCTTTCTTT
CASSPTENTEAFF
>TRBD2|TRBV14|few|TRBJ2-3
TGTGCCAGCAGCCAAGATCAGGGACGCGGGGGGGCCCCCGGCACAGATACGCAGTATTTT
CASSQDQGRGGAPGTDTQYF
>NA|TRBV25-1|NA|TRBJ1-2
TGTGCCAGCAGTGAACCTAGCCGGTCGCAAGGCTACACCTTC
CASSEPSRSQGYTF
>TRBD1|TRBV11-2|NA|TRBJ2-7
TGTGCCAGCAGCTTAGATCAGAACAGGGGTACCTACGAGCAGTACTTC
CASSLDQNRGTYEQYF
>TRBD1|TRBV10-1|NA|TRBJ2-2
TGCGCCAGCAGTGAGAGAGGGACAGAGAACACCGGGGAGCTGTTTTTT
CASSERGTENTGELFF
>NA|TRBV30|NA|TRBJ1-2
TGTGCCTGGAGTGTACGGTGGGGTGCGGGTGGCTACACCTTC
CAWSVRWGAGGYTF
>NA|TRBV10-2|many|TRBJ1-1
TGCGCCAGCAGCGCCGAGAAGTACACTGAAGCTTTCTTT
CASSAEKYTEAFF
>TRBD1|TRBV9|NA|TRBJ1-2
TGTGCCAGCAGCGTGGGACAGGGGACGGGAGGCTACACCTTC
CASSVGQGTGGYTF
>NA|TRBV3-1/TRBV3-2|NA|TRBJ1-5
TGTGCCAGCAGCCATATGGGAGCCCAGGGGATCAATCAGCCCCAGCATTTT
CASSHMGAQGINQPQHF
>NA|TRBV2|NA|TRBJ1-1
TGTGCCAGCAGAGAACAGGCTCTGGGCGCTTTCTTT
CASREQALGAFF
>NA|TRBV21-1|NA|TRBJ2-1
TGTGCCAGCAGCCACCCAGGGGTCCTCTACAATGAGCAGTTCTTC
CASSHPGVLYNEQFF
>NA|TRBV5-6|NA|TRBJ1-2
TGTGCCAGCAGCTTGGTTGGGGCCAACTATGGCTACACCTTC
CASSLVGANYGYTF
>NA|TRBV12-3/TRBV12-4|NA|TRBJ1-1
TGTGCCAGCAGCAGGGTGGCCCCTGCTCAAGCTTTCTTT
CASSRVAPAQAFF
>TRBD2|TRBV3-1/TRBV3-2|NA|TRBJ2-3
TGTGCCAGCAGCCAAGGGGTAGCGGGGGGTTGGGATACGCAGTATTTT
CASSQGVAGGWDTQYF
>NA|TRBV27|NA|TRBJ1-1
TGTGCCAGCAGAGCCGAGGGAAAGAACACTGAAGCTTTCTTT
CASRAEGKNTEAFF
>TRBD1|TRBV18|NA|TRBJ1-2
TGTGCCAGCTCACCACTTAGAACAGGGGTTTACTATGGCTACACCTTC
CASSPLRTGVYYGYTF
>NA|TRBV18|NA|TRBJ1-6
TGTGCCAGCTCCTTCACAGGTTTAAATTCACCCCTCCACTTT
CASSFTGLNSPLHF
>TRBD1|TRBV6-4|few|TRBJ2-3
TGTGCCAGCAGTGTACAGGGGGGTACAGATACGCAGTATTTT
CASSVQGGTDTQYF
>NA|TRBV21-1|NA|TRBJ1-5
TGTGCCAGCAGCAAAGCGCTTTTCGACCGGGACAGGGGGATTCAGCCCCAGCATTTT
CASSKALFDRDRGIQPQHF
>TRBD1|TRBV7-9|few|TRBJ2-3
TGTGCCATGACCGAGGGACAGCTAAGCACAGATACGCAGTATTTT
CAMTEGQLSTDTQYF
>NA|TRBV3-1/TRBV3-2|NA|TRBJ1-1
TGTGCCAGCAGCCAGTCAGGGTACACTGAAGCTTTCTTT
CASSQSGYTEAFF
>TRBD1|TRBV5-1|NA|TRBJ2-2
TGCGCCAGCAGTAAACAGGGGTCCACTCAAAACACCGGGGAGCTGTTTTTT
CASSKQGSTQNTGELFF
>TRBD1|TRBV19|NA|TRBJ1-1
TGTGCCAGTAGTAAAGGACAGGTAGATCGCACTGAAGCTTTCTTT
CASSKGQVDRTEAFF
>NA|TRBV5-4|NA|TRBJ1-1
TGTGCCAGCAGTTTAAAGAACTTGAACACTGAAGCTTTCTTT
CASSLKNLNTEAFF
>TRBD1|TRBV5-8|NA|TRBJ1-1
TGTGCCAGCAGCTCCCGGACAGGGAGGATTGAAGCTTTCTTT
CASSSRTGRIEAFF
>NA|TRBV7-9|once|TRBJ2-1
TGTGCCAGCAGCTGGGACTTCTCCTACAATGAGCAGTTCTTC
CASSWDFSYNEQFF
>TRBD1|TRBV5-1|few|TRBJ2-7
TGCGCCAGTTCAACAGGGGCCACCTTCGGCTACGAGCAGTACTTC
CASSTGATFGYEQYF
>TRBD2|TRBV11-2|NA|TRBJ2-1
TGTGCCAGCAGCGGCTCGGGCGGGGGAGGGAATGAGCAGTTCTTC
CASSGSGGGGNEQFF
>NA|TRBV6-2/TRBV6-3|NA|TRBJ1-5
TGTGCCAGCAGTTATTGGGCTCAGCCCCAGCATTTT
CASSYWAQPQHF
>NA|TRBV20-1|NA|TRBJ1-1
TGCAGTGCTAGTTCACCGGGGGGCACTGAAGCTTTCTTT
CSASSPGGTEAFF
>NA|TRBV19|few|TRBJ1-5
TGTGCCAGTAGTTTTAGCGGCGGGGGCTGGGGCAATCAGCCCCAGCATTTT
CASSFSGGGWGNQPQHF
>TRBD1|TRBV4-2|NA|TRBJ1-4
TGTGCCAGCAGCCCAACACAAACCGGGACAGGCAGTTTCTTAACTAATGAAAAACTGTTTTTT
CASSPTQTGTGSFLTNEKLFF
>NA|TRBV28|NA|TRBJ1-6
TGTGCCAGCAGTGTAAGGAGCTCCTATAATTCACCCCTCCACTTT
CASSVRSSYNSPLHF
>NA|TRBV4-1|NA|TRBJ1-6
TGCGCCAGCAGCCCGACCCCTGGAGGCTTGGCCAATTCACCCCTCCACTTT
CASSPTPGGLANSPLHF
>TRBD1|TRBV13|NA|TRBJ1-2
TGTGCCAGCAGCTTACAGGCAGGGGGGCATTGGTATGGCTACACCTTC
CASSLQAGGHWYGYTF
>NA|TRBV5-6|NA|TRBJ2-1
TGTGCCAGCAGCCTGACTAGGGTGAATGAGCAGTTCTTC
CASSLTRVNEQFF
>TRBD2|TRBV5-1|NA|TRBJ2-2
TGCGCCAGCAGCTCAGAGGGACTAGCGGTCACCGGGGAGCTGTTTTTT
CASSSEGLAVTGELFF
>NA|TRBV30|NA|TRBJ1-5
TGTGCCTGGAGTGTACAGGGCGGCCAGCCCCAGCATTTT
CAWSVQGGQPQHF
>NA|TRBV12-5|NA|TRBJ1-5
TGTGCTAGTGGTTTGGATGGAGATAATCAGCCCCAGCATTTT
CASGLDGDNQPQHF
>NA|TRBV2|NA|TRBJ1-6
TGTGCCAGCAGTGCGGACAGCTTCGCGGCACCCCTCCACTTT
CASSADSFAAPLHF
>NA|TRBV5-1|NA|TRBJ1-1
TGCGCCAGCAGCTTGACTTTCCCGATGAACACTGAAGCTTTCTTT
CASSLTFPMNTEAFF
>NA|TRBV4-3|NA|TRBJ1-6
TGCGCCAGCAGCCCAAGCGCAGTCTATTCACCCCTCCACTTT
CASSPSAVYSPLHF
>NA|TRBV20-1|NA|TRBJ2-1
TGCAGTGCTCCACACACGGGTGAGCAGTTCTTC
CSAPHTGEQFF
>TRBD1|TRBV6-5|NA|TRBJ2-7
TGTGCCACTAAGGGACAGGGGGTTCCCGGGCAGTACTTC
CATKGQGVPGQYF
>NA|TRBV29-1|NA|TRBJ2-7
TGCAGCGCGGGGTATTATCCCTACGAGCAGTACTTC
CSAGYYPYEQYF
>TRBD1|TRBV5-4|NA|TRBJ2-1
TGTGCCAGCAGCTCGGGACAGCACAATGAGCAGTTCTTC
CASSSGQHNEQFF
>NA|TRBV5-1|once|TRBJ1-1
TGCGCCAGCAGCAAGGACAGCCAAAGGAACACTGAAGCTTTCTTT
CASSKDSQRNTEAFF
>NA|TRBV11-2|NA|TRBJ2-2
TGTGCCAGCAGCGGACAGAACACCGGGGAGCTGTTTTTT
CASSGQNTGELFF
>TRBD1|TRBV7-2|NA|TRBJ2-5
TGTGCCAGCAGCAAAGGACAGGGGTATGTGGAGACCCAGTACTTC
CASSKGQGYVETQYF
>TRBD2|TRBV4-2|NA|TRBJ2-5
TGTGCCAGCAGCCAAGAAGCGGGGGACCAAGAGACCCAGTACTTC
CASSQEAGDQETQYF
>TRBD1|TRBV29-1|NA|TRBJ2-7
TGCAGCGCCGGGGGACAGGGGGCCTCCTACGAGCAGTACTTC
CSAGGQGASYEQYF